The rows below give T cell receptor beta chains drawn from one sample of a study of blood T cell repertoires in COVID-19. Data came from immunoSEQ multiplex PCR; TCRdb stores just in-frame clones and leaves some out. Of under 150,000 clones listed, around 90% were seen once; the top ten hold approximately 4.3%. The sequencing sample was made of peripheral blood. The receptor set was obtained from a woman in her fifties or sixties with acute or convalescent COVID-19. Both conserved end residues are part of each CDR3. The order of the fields is CDR3 length, J gene, V gene, clone size, D gene, CDR3 protein, CDR3 DNA. The D gene is left open where the match is weak. Rows give clone size only sometimes, using once, few, many, or a class for an expanded clone.

15 TRBJ2-6 TRBV28 . . CASSFFGAGANVLTF TGTGCCAGCAGTTTTTTCGGGGCTGGGGCCAACGTCCTGACTTTC
14 TRBJ2-7 TRBV28 . TRBD1 CATAGGQGHYEQYF TGTGCCACAGCTGGGGGACAGGGACACTACGAGCAGTACTTC
16 TRBJ2-1 TRBV19 . . CASSIVITGSYNEQFF TGTGCCAGTAGTATTGTCATAACGGGCTCCTACAATGAGCAGTTCTTC
14 TRBJ2-7 TRBV30 . . CAWSVGRGMHEQYF TGTGCCTGGAGTGTAGGTCGAGGGATGCACGAGCAGTACTTC
16 TRBJ1-2 TRBV28 . . CASSFSEWGGNYGYTF TGTGCCAGCAGTTTTTCCGAGTGGGGGGGTAACTATGGCTACACCTTC
14 TRBJ1-5 TRBV18 . . CASSPTTSNQPQHF TGTGCCAGCTCACCAACAACTAGCAATCAGCCCCAGCATTTT
12 TRBJ1-2 TRBV28 . TRBD1 CASVGQGYGYTF TGTGCCAGCGTAGGACAGGGCTATGGCTACACCTTC
14 TRBJ2-1 TRBV11-3 . TRBD2 CASRGAGTADEQFF TGTGCCAGCAGGGGAGCGGGAACCGCCGATGAGCAGTTCTTC
17 TRBJ1-4 TRBV24-1 once TRBD1 CATSESGQGATNEKLFF TGTGCCACCAGTGAATCCGGACAGGGGGCCACAAATGAAAAACTGTTTTTT
15 TRBJ2-5 TRBV5-1 . TRBD1 CASSGTGNPEETQYF TGCGCCAGCAGTGGGACAGGGAACCCCGAAGAGACCCAGTACTTC
14 TRBJ2-7 TRBV7-9 . TRBD1 CASSVSGTGGEQYF TGTGCCAGCAGCGTATCCGGGACAGGTGGCGAGCAGTACTTC
15 TRBJ2-1 TRBV9 . . CASSVEVTAVVKQFF TGTGCCAGCAGCGTAGAAGTGACAGCCGTTGTGAAGCAGTTCTTC
14 TRBJ2-5 TRBV5-6 . TRBD1 CASSLVGQKETQYF TGTGCCAGCAGCTTGGTGGGACAGAAAGAGACCCAGTACTTC
18 TRBJ1-4 TRBV18 . . CASSPEPGHTTTNEKLFF TGTGCCAGCTCACCCGAGCCGGGACACACCACAACTAATGAAAAACTGTTTTTT
10 TRBJ2-7 TRBV30 . . CASGDYEQYF TGTGCATCCGGGGACTACGAGCAGTACTTC
17 TRBJ2-3 TRBV14 . TRBD2 CASSDLAGGPGTDTQYF TGTGCCAGCTCAGACCTAGCGGGAGGGCCGGGGACAGATACGCAGTATTTT
16 TRBJ2-7 TRBV28 . . CASTSDGGVRSYEQYF TGTGCCAGCACCTCCGACGGAGGAGTAAGGTCCTACGAGCAGTACTTC
13 TRBJ2-7 TRBV4-3 . . CASSQVLTYEQYF TGCGCCAGCAGTCAAGTCCTAACCTACGAGCAGTACTTC
15 TRBJ2-1 TRBV19 . TRBD1 CATTLGDSLNNEQFF TGTGCCACCACCCTCGGGGACAGCCTTAACAATGAGCAGTTCTTC
15 TRBJ2-3 TRBV7-7 . TRBD1 CASSSGTDLTDTQYF TGTGCTAGCAGCTCCGGGACAGATCTCACAGATACGCAGTATTTT
15 TRBJ2-1 TRBV7-2 . TRBD1 CASRRTGGIYNEQFF TGTGCCAGCAGACGCACAGGGGGCATCTACAATGAGCAGTTCTTC
13 TRBJ2-3 TRBV5-4 . . CASSLAGVDTQYF TGTGCCAGCAGCTTGGCCGGGGTAGATACGCAGTATTTT
18 TRBJ1-6 TRBV7-2 . . CASSLGGSGEAYNSPLHF TGTGCCAGCAGCTTAGGCGGGTCGGGAGAAGCCTATAATTCACCCCTCCACTTT
14 TRBJ2-5 TRBV6-5 . . CASSYDRSRETQYF TGTGCCAGCAGTTACGACAGGTCGAGGGAGACCCAGTACTTC
14 TRBJ2-7 TRBV7-9 . . CASSSTHSSYEQYF TGTGCCAGCAGCTCAACCCACAGCTCCTACGAGCAGTACTTC
15 TRBJ1-2 TRBV19 . . CASSIGGALNYGYTF TGTGCCAGTAGTATAGGAGGCGCGCTTAACTATGGCTACACCTTC
11 TRBJ2-7 TRBV7-9 . . CASSPIYEQYF TGTGCCAGCAGCCCCATCTACGAGCAGTACTTC
17 TRBJ2-6 TRBV30 . . CACMRDSLSLWANVLTF TGTGCCTGCATGCGGGACAGCCTATCCCTCTGGGCCAACGTCCTGACTTTC
15 TRBJ2-5 TRBV19 . . CASSPRTTPGETQYF TGTGCCAGTAGTCCAAGGACAACCCCAGGGGAGACCCAGTACTTC
15 TRBJ1-1 TRBV28 . TRBD1 CASSTPGTGSTEAFF TGTGCCAGCAGTACTCCCGGGACAGGATCCACTGAAGCTTTCTTT
17 TRBJ1-2 TRBV30 . . CAWSLANTMGAGRGYTF TGTGCCTGGAGTCTCGCCAACACAATGGGAGCCGGACGGGGCTACACCTTC
15 TRBJ1-1 TRBV5-1 . TRBD1 CASSLRPGGGTEAFF TGCGCCAGCAGCCTCCGCCCAGGGGGCGGCACTGAAGCTTTCTTT
12 TRBJ2-5 TRBV27 . TRBD1 CASRTGEETQYF TGTGCCAGCCGGACAGGGGAAGAGACCCAGTACTTC
18 TRBJ2-5 TRBV3-1/TRBV3-2 . TRBD2 CASSQEGLTSGGQETQYF TGTGCCAGCAGCCAAGAAGGTCTGACTAGCGGGGGGCAAGAGACCCAGTACTTC
14 TRBJ1-4 TRBV6-5 . . CASSYSGVEGKLFF TGTGCCAGCAGTTACTCGGGGGTGGAGGGAAAACTGTTTTTT
14 TRBJ2-7 TRBV4-3 . TRBD2 CASSQASGTYEQYF TGCGCCAGCAGCCAAGCTAGCGGTACCTACGAGCAGTACTTC
17 TRBJ1-1 TRBV2 few . CASTSHSRNFMNTEAFF TGTGCCAGCACTTCCCACAGCAGAAACTTCATGAACACTGAAGCTTTCTTT
14 TRBJ2-7 TRBV4-1 . . CASSQDLRGGEQYF TGCGCCAGCAGCCAAGATTTAAGGGGCGGCGAGCAGTACTTC
16 TRBJ1-5 TRBV23-1 . . CASSQSRDYSNQPQHF TGCGCCAGCAGTCAATCGAGAGATTATAGCAATCAGCCCCAGCATTTT
13 TRBJ1-2 TRBV6-5 . . CASSYQGLYGYTF TGTGCCAGCAGTTACCAGGGTCTTTATGGCTACACCTTC
14 TRBJ2-7 TRBV28 . TRBD2 CASSLAGERDEQYF TGTGCCAGCAGTTTAGCGGGAGAGCGGGACGAGCAGTACTTC
18 TRBJ1-5 TRBV2 . . CASSEEGRGGAGNQPQHF TGTGCCAGCAGTGAAGAGGGTCGCGGGGGAGCGGGCAATCAGCCCCAGCATTTT
14 TRBJ1-1 TRBV7-8 . . CASSLYLDPGEAFF TGTGCCAGCAGCTTATACCTAGATCCCGGTGAAGCTTTCTTT
18 TRBJ2-5 TRBV28 . . CASSLHWISGTYQETQYF TGTGCCAGCAGTTTGCATTGGATCTCGGGAACGTACCAAGAGACCCAGTACTTC
19 TRBJ2-5 TRBV11-3 once TRBD1 CASSYKQPKDRGQQETQYF TGTGCCAGCAGCTATAAACAACCTAAAGACAGGGGACAACAAGAGACCCAGTACTTC
12 TRBJ1-2 TRBV30 few . CAWTGNSYGYTF TGTGCCTGGACAGGAAATTCCTATGGCTACACCTTC
14 TRBJ1-2 TRBV30 . . CAWSVDRRFGLGTF .
14 TRBJ2-3 TRBV30 . . CAWSVQQLVDTQYF TGTGCCTGGAGTGTACAACAGTTGGTCGATACGCAGTATTTT
15 TRBJ1-4 TRBV6-5 . TRBD1 CASRLHRGPDEKLFF TGTGCCAGCAGACTACACAGGGGGCCGGATGAAAAACTGTTTTTT